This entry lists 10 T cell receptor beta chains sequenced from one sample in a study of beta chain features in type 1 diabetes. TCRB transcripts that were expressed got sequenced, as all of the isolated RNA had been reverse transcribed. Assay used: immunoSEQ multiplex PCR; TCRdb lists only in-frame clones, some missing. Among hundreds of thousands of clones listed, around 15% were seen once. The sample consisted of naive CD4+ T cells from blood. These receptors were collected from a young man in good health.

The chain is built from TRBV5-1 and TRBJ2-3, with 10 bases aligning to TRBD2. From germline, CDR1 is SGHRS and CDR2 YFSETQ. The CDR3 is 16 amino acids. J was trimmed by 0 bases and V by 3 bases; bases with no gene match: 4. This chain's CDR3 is CASSSGLAASTDTQYF. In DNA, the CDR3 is TGCGCCAGCAGCTCAGGACTAGCGGCGAGCACAGATACGCAGTATTTT.

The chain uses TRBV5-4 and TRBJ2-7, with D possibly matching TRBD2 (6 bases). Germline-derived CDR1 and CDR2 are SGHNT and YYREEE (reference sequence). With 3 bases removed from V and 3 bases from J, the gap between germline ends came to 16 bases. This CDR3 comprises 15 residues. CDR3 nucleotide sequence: TGTGCCAGCAGCTCCCGACTAGGACATTACTACGAGCAGTACTTC. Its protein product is CASSSRLGHYYEQYF.

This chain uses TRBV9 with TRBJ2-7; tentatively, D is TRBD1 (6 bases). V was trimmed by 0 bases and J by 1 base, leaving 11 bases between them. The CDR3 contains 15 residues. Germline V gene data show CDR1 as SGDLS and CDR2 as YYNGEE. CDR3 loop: CASSVGVDSSYEQYF. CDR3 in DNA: TGTGCCAGCAGCGTAGGCGTGGACAGTTCCTACGAGCAGTACTTC.

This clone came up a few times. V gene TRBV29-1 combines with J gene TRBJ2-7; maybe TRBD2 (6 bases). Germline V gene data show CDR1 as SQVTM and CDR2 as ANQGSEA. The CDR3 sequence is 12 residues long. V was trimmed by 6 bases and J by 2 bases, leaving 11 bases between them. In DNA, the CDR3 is TGCAGCGTGAGGCGCGGGGCCTACGAGCAGTACTTC. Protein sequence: CSVRRGAYEQYF.

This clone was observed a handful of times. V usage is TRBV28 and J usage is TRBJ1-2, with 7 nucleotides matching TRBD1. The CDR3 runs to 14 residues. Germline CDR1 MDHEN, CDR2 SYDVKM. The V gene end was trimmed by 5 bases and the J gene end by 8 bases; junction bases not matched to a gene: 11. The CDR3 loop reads CASSLGQPEGGYTF. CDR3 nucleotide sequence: TGTGCCAGCAGTCTGGGACAGCCCGAGGGAGGCTACACCTTC.

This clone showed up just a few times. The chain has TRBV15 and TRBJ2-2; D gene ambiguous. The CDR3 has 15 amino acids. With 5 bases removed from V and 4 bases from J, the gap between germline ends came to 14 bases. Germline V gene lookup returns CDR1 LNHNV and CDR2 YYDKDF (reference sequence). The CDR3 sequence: CATSPQSWITGELFF. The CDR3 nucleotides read TGTGCCACCAGCCCCCAGTCCTGGATCACCGGGGAGCTGTTTTTT.

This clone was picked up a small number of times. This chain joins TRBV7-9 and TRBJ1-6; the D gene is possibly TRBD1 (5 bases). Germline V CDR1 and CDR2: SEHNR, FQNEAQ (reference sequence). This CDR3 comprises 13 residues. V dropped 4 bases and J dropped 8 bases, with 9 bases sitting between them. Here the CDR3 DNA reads TGTGCCAGCAGCTCAACGGGGGATTCACCCCTCCACTTT. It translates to CASSSTGDSPLHF.

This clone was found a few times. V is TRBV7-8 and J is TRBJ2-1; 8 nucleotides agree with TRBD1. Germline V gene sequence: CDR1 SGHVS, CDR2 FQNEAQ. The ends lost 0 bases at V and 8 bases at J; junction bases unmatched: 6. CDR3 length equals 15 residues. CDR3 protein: CASSLARGQADEQFF. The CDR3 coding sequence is TGTGCCAGCAGCTTAGCCAGGGGGCAGGCGGATGAGCAGTTCTTC.

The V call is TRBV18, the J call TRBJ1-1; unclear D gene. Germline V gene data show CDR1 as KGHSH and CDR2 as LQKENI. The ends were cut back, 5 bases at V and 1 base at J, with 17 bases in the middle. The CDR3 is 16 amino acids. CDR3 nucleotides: TGTGCCAGCTCAACCAACCTCCTGACCAGGAACACTGAAGCTTTCTTT. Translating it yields CASSTNLLTRNTEAFF. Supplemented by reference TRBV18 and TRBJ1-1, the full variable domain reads NAGVMQNPRHLVRRRGQEARLRCSPMKGHSHVYWYRQLPEEGLKFMVYLQKENIIDESGMPKERFSAEFPKEGPSILRIQQVVRGDSAAYFCASSTNLLTRNTEAFFGQGTRLTVV.

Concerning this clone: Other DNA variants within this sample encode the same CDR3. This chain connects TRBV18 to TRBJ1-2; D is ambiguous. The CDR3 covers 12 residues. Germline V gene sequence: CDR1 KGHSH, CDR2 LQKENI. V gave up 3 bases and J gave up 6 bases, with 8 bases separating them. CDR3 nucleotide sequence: TGTGCCAGCTCACCTAACAGAGATGGCTACACCTTC. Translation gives CASSPNRDGYTF.